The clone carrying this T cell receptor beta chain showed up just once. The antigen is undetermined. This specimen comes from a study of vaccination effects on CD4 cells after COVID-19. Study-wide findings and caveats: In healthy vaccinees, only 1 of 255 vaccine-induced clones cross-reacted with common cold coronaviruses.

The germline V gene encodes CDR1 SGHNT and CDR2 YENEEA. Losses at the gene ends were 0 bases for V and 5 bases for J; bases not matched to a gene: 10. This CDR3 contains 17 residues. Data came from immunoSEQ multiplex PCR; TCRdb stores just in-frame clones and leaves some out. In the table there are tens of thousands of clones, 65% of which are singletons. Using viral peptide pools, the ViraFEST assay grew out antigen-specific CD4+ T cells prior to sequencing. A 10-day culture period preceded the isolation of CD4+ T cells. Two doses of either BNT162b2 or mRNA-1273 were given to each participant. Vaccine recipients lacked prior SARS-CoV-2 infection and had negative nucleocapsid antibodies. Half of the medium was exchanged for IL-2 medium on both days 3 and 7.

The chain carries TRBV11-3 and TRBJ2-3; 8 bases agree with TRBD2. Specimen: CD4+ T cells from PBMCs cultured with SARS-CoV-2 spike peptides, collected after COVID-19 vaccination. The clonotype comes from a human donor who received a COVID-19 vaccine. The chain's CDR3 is CASSLDGSGGLGDTQYF. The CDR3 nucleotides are TGTGCCAGCAGCTTAGATGGATCGGGAGGGTTAGGAGATACGCAGTATTTT.